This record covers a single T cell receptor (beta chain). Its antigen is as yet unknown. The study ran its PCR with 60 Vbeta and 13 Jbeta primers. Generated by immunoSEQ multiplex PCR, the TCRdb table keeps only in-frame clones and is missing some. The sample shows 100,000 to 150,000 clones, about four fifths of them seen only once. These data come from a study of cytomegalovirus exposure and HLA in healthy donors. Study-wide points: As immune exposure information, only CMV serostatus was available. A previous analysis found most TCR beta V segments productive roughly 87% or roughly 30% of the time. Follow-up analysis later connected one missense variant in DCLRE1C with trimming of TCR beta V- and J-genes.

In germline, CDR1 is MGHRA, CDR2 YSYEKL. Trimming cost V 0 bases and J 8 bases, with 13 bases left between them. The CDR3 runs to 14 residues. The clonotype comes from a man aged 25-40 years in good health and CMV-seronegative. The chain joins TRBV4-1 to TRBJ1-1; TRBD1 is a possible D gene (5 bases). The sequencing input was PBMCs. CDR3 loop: CASSQDGGSLEAFF. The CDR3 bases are TGCGCCAGCAGCCAAGACGGGGGGTCTTTGGAAGCTTTCTTT.